This is a list of T cell receptor beta chains from one sample in a study of blood T cell repertoires in COVID-19. Assay: immunoSEQ multiplex PCR; the TCRdb copy retains only in-frame clones and omits some. The sample has about 110,000 clones; approximately 80% are singletons. Sequenced sample: peripheral blood. The source of these receptors is a woman in her sixties with acute or convalescent COVID-19. CDR3s include the opening cysteine and the closing phenylalanine or tryptophan. The order of the fields is CDR3 DNA, CDR3 protein, V gene, J gene, clone size, D gene, CDR3 length. A D gene is named only where the DNA matches it firmly. Only some rows state a clone size, as once, few, many or a class for expanded clones.

TGTGCCAGCATCAAAAACAGGGGCGCCGGGGAGCTGTTTTTT	CASIKNRGAGELFF	TRBV6-5	TRBJ2-2	once	TRBD1	14
TGTGCCATCAGTGAGAAGCCTAGCGGGGGGGCCGGAGATGAGCAGTTCTTC	CAISEKPSGGAGDEQFF	TRBV10-3	TRBJ2-1	NA	TRBD2	17
TGTGCCAGCTCACAGGACAGATACGAGCAGTACTTC	CASSQDRYEQYF	TRBV18	TRBJ2-7	NA	NA	12
TGTGCCAGCAGCTCTTCTAGCGGGAGGCCTCAAAATGAGCAGTTCTTC	CASSSSSGRPQNEQFF	TRBV7-2	TRBJ2-1	NA	TRBD2	16
TGTGCCAGCAGCCAACGCGACTCTGGAAACACCATATATTTT	CASSQRDSGNTIYF	TRBV7-6	TRBJ1-3	NA	NA	14
TGTGCCAGCAGCCAAGGAAGAGGAGAGCAGTACTTC	CASSQGRGEQYF	TRBV3-1/TRBV3-2	TRBJ2-7	NA	NA	12
TGTGCCATCAGTTCCGGGACAGGGGCGACTGAAGCTTTCTTT	CAISSGTGATEAFF	TRBV10-3	TRBJ1-1	NA	TRBD1	14
TGTGCCAGCAGCGGACAGGGCAATTCACCCCTCCACTTT	CASSGQGNSPLHF	TRBV2	TRBJ1-6	few	TRBD1	13
TGTGCAAGTCGCTTAATGTCAGGGGCCTACAATGAGCAGTTCTTC	CASRLMSGAYNEQFF	TRBV12-2	TRBJ2-1	NA	NA	15
TGTGCCAGCAGCTCACAGGGGGGGCAGGGGGAGACCCAGTACTTC	CASSSQGGQGETQYF	TRBV7-2	TRBJ2-5	NA	NA	15
TGTGCCAGCAGCGTAGGAGGGGACATCACTCAGCCCCAGCATTTT	CASSVGGDITQPQHF	TRBV9	TRBJ1-5	NA	NA	15
TGTGCCAGCAGTGTCACACCCAGGACCGGGGAGCTGTTTTTT	CASSVTPRTGELFF	TRBV6-2/TRBV6-3	TRBJ2-2	NA	NA	14
TGTGCCAGCAGCTTGGGTAGCGGCAGCACAGATACGCAGTATTTT	CASSLGSGSTDTQYF	TRBV5-8	TRBJ2-3	NA	NA	15
TGTGCCAGCAGCTTATCATCGGGATCCCAAAACTATGGCTACACCTTC	CASSLSSGSQNYGYTF	TRBV11-2	TRBJ1-2	few	NA	16
TGTGCCAGCAGCCCCATTCGAGGGACAGGACAAAACATTCAGTACTTC	CASSPIRGTGQNIQYF	TRBV3-1/TRBV3-2	TRBJ2-4	NA	TRBD1	16
TGTGCCAGCGGGCCCGGACAGGGCCTAATTGGTGGCTACACCTTC	CASGPGQGLIGGYTF	TRBV2	TRBJ1-2	NA	TRBD1	15
TGTGCCAGTAGTAGAACCGGGACAGGTATATCTCAAGCTAATGAAAAACTGTTTTTT	CASSRTGTGISQANEKLFF	TRBV19	TRBJ1-4	NA	TRBD1	19
TGTGCCAGCAGTTCACAGGGGACTGGGGCCAACGTCCTGACTTTC	CASSSQGTGANVLTF	TRBV28	TRBJ2-6	once	TRBD1	15
TGTGCCAGCAGTTCGGTTCAATCTGGGGCCAACGTCCTGACTTTC	CASSSVQSGANVLTF	TRBV6-5	TRBJ2-6	once	NA	15
TGTGCGGGCGCTAGCGGCCGGGGCGATTCGTATGGCTACACCTTC	CAGASGRGDSYGYTF	TRBV30	TRBJ1-2	NA	NA	15
TGCAGCGCGGCCGCACTAACCGGGGAGAACCCGTTCTTC	CSAAALTGENPFF	TRBV29-1	TRBJ2-1	NA	NA	13
TGTGCCAGCAGCCAAGAAGGGGGGGCTGGTGAAAAACTGTTTTTT	CASSQEGGAGEKLFF	TRBV4-2	TRBJ1-4	NA	NA	15
TGTGCCACCAGCAGAGTCGCCGGTTACCAAGAGACCCAGTACTTC	CATSRVAGYQETQYF	TRBV15	TRBJ2-5	NA	NA	15
TGTGCCAGCTCAACCGGGGTCGGCAGTATGAACACTGAAGCTTTCTTT	CASSTGVGSMNTEAFF	TRBV18	TRBJ1-1	NA	NA	16
TGCGCCAGCAGCGTACAGGGGGACACTGAAGCTTTCTTT	CASSVQGDTEAFF	TRBV5-1	TRBJ1-1	NA	TRBD1	13
TGTGCCAGCAGTGAAGGGGAGGCCACCGGGGAGCTGTTTTTT	CASSEGEATGELFF	TRBV6-4	TRBJ2-2	NA	NA	14
TGTGCCAGCAGCGAACAGGGGGCCTCGGAGACCCAGTACTTC	CASSEQGASETQYF	TRBV2	TRBJ2-5	NA	TRBD1	14
TGTGCCAGCCTCTGGGAGTCGAACACTGAAGCTTTCTTT	CASLWESNTEAFF	TRBV2	TRBJ1-1	few	NA	13
TGTGCCAGCAGCTCCGGCCCCAGGGGGCTCTTTGGAAACACCATATATTTT	CASSSGPRGLFGNTIYF	TRBV5-4	TRBJ1-3	NA	TRBD1	17
TGCAGTGCCAGAGGAGTATCTGAGCAGTTCTTC	CSARGVSEQFF	TRBV20-1	TRBJ2-1	NA	NA	11
TGTGCCACCAGCAGAGATCTGCAGGGATATCAGCCCCAGCATTTT	CATSRDLQGYQPQHF	TRBV15	TRBJ1-5	NA	NA	15
TGCGCCAGCAGCCCGGCACAGGGTTATGGCTACACCTTC	CASSPAQGYGYTF	TRBV5-1	TRBJ1-2	NA	NA	13
TGTGCCAGCAGCTTAGGCATTAGCGGGAGGGGAACAGATACGCAGTATTTT	CASSLGISGRGTDTQYF	TRBV7-3	TRBJ2-3	NA	TRBD2	17
TGTGCCAGCAGTTCACCACTAGCGGGGGTGAACACCGGGGAGCTGTTTTTT	CASSSPLAGVNTGELFF	TRBV2	TRBJ2-2	NA	TRBD2	17
TGTGCCAGTACCCAGCGCGCGGGAGGGCCGGTGGATACGCAGTATTTT	CASTQRAGGPVDTQYF	TRBV19	TRBJ2-3	NA	TRBD2	16
TGTGCCAGCAGTTCGGGACAGCTAACTGAAGCTTTCTTT	CASSSGQLTEAFF	TRBV2	TRBJ1-1	NA	TRBD1	13
TGTGCCAGCAGCTTGGTCAGTCAGAGCAATCAGCCCCAGCATTTT	CASSLVSQSNQPQHF	TRBV5-5	TRBJ1-5	NA	NA	15
TGTGCCAGCAGCCCTGGACTTTGGCAGATATCGAACACCGGGGAGCTGTTTTTT	CASSPGLWQISNTGELFF	TRBV6-2/TRBV6-3	TRBJ2-2	NA	NA	18
TGTGCCAGCAGCGTAGCTTCCTACAATGAGCAGTTCTTC	CASSVASYNEQFF	TRBV9	TRBJ2-1	NA	NA	13
TGTGCCATCAGTGAGGGGCTAGCGGGAGCTAAGGATACGCAGTATTTT	CAISEGLAGAKDTQYF	TRBV10-3	TRBJ2-3	NA	TRBD2	16
TGTGCCAGCAGCTTCTCACCAACTCCAAGGGGGATGTCAGATACGCAGTATTTT	CASSFSPTPRGMSDTQYF	TRBV5-5	TRBJ2-3	NA	NA	18
TGTGCCAGCAGCTTAGGACAAGGGGTTACCGTGGGGGATACGCAGTATTTT	CASSLGQGVTVGDTQYF	TRBV11-3	TRBJ2-3	NA	NA	17
TGTGCCAGCAGCCAACTAGCGGGAGGGTGGAATGAGCAGTTCTTC	CASSQLAGGWNEQFF	TRBV11-2	TRBJ2-1	NA	TRBD2	15
TGCAGTGCTAGTATGCGTAATGAAAAACTGTTTTTT	CSASMRNEKLFF	TRBV20-1	TRBJ1-4	NA	NA	12
TGTGCCAGCAGTCGACAGGAGAACACTGAAGCTTTCTTT	CASSRQENTEAFF	TRBV7-9	TRBJ1-1	NA	NA	13
TGTGCCAGCAGCTTTGGGAGGGGACCCACCGGGGAGCTGTTTTTT	CASSFGRGPTGELFF	TRBV11-2	TRBJ2-2	NA	TRBD2	15
TGTGCCAGCAGCACGAGGACAAGAAACACCGGGGAGCTGTTTTTT	CASSTRTRNTGELFF	TRBV11-3	TRBJ2-2	NA	NA	15
TGTGCCAGCAGAAGTGGCCAGGGGCTTGAAAAACTGTTTTTT	CASRSGQGLEKLFF	TRBV28	TRBJ1-4	NA	NA	14
TGTGCCAGTAGCTCATTCGCAGGGGTCCAAGAGACCCAGTACTTC	CASSSFAGVQETQYF	TRBV19	TRBJ2-5	NA	NA	15
TGCGCCAGCAGCCGCGACAGGACGAGCTCCTACGAGCAGTACTTC	CASSRDRTSSYEQYF	TRBV4-1	TRBJ2-7	NA	NA	15
TGTGCCAGCTCACCGATTCTCGACAGGCTCTATGGCTACACCTTC	CASSPILDRLYGYTF	TRBV18	TRBJ1-2	few	NA	15
TGTGCCAGTAGTATAGGAAGGAAGCGGGACTCCTACAATGAGCAGTTCTTC	CASSIGRKRDSYNEQFF	TRBV19	TRBJ2-1	NA	TRBD2	17
TGTGCCAGCTCACCGGGGGCTATTACTAGCGGGAGGATGGACGAGCAGTACTTC	CASSPGAITSGRMDEQYF	TRBV18	TRBJ2-7	NA	TRBD2	18